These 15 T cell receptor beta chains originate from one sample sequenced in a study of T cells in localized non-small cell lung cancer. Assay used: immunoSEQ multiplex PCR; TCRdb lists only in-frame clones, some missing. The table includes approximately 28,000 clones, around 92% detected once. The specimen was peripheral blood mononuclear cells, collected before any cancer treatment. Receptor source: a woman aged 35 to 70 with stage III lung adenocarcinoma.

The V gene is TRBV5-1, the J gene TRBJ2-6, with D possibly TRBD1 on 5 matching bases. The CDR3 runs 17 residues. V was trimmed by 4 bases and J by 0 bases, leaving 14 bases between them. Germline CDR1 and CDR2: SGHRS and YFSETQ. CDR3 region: CASSNRTLLSGANVLTF. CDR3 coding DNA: TGCGCCAGCAGCAACCGGACACTACTCTCTGGGGCCAACGTCCTGACTTTC.

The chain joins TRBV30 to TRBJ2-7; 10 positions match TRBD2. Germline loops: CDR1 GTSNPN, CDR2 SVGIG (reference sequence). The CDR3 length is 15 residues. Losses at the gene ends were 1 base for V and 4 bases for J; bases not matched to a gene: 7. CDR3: CAWSDKAGGPYEQYF. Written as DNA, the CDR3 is TGTGCCTGGAGTGACAAAGCGGGAGGGCCTTACGAGCAGTACTTC.

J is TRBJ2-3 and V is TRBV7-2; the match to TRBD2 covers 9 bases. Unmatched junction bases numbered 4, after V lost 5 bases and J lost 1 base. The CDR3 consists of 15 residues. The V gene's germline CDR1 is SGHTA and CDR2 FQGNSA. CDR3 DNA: TGTGCCAGCAGCCTCGAGCGGGAGGGCACAGATACGCAGTATTTT. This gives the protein CASSLEREGTDTQYF. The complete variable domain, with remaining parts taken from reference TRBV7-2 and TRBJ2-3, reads GAGVSQSPSNKVTEKGKDVELRCDPISGHTALYWYRQSLGQGLEFLIYFQGNSAPDKSGLPSDRFSAERTGGSVSTLTIQRTQQEDSAVYLCASSLEREGTDTQYFGPGTRLTVL.

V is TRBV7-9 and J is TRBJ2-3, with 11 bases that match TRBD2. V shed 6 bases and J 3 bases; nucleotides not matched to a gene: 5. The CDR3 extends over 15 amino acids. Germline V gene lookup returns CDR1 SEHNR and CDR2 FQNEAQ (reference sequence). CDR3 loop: CASSILAGVTDTQYF. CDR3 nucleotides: TGTGCCAGCAGTATACTAGCGGGAGTAACAGATACGCAGTATTTT.

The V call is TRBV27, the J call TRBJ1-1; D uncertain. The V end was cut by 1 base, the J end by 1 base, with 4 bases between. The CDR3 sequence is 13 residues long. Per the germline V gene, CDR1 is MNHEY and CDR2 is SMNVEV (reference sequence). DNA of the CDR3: TGTGCCAGCAGTTTATTCAGGAACACTGAAGCTTTCTTT. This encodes CASSLFRNTEAFF.

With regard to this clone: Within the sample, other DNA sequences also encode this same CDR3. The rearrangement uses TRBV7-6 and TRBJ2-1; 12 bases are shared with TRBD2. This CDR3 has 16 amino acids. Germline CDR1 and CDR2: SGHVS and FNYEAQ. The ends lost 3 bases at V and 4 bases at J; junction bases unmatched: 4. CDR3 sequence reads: CASSLTSGRGYNEQFF. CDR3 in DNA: TGTGCCAGCAGCTTGACTAGCGGGAGAGGGTACAATGAGCAGTTCTTC.

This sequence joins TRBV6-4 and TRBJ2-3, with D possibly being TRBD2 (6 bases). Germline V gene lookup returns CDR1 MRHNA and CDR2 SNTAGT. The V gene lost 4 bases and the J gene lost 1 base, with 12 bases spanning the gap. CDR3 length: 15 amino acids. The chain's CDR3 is CASSATGVGTDTQYF. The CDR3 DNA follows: TGTGCCAGCAGTGCTACGGGAGTGGGCACAGATACGCAGTATTTT.

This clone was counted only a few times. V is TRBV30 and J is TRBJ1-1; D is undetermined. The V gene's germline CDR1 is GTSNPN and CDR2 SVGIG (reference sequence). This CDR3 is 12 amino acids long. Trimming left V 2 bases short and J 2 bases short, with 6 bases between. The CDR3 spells CAWSRFNTEAFF. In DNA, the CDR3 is TGTGCCTGGAGTAGGTTTAACACTGAAGCTTTCTTT.

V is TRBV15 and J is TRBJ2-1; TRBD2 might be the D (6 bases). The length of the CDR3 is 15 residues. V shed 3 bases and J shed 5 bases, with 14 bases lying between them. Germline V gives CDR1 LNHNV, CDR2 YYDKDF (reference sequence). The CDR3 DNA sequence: TGTGCCACCAGCAGCCCTGGTGGGGGGAACAATGAGCAGTTCTTC. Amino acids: CATSSPGGGNNEQFF.

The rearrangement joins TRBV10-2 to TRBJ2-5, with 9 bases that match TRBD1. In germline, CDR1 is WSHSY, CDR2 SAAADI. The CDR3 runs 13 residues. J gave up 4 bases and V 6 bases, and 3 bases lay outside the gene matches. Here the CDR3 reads CASSWTGVETQYF. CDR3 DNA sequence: TGCGCCAGCAGCTGGACAGGGGTAGAGACCCAGTACTTC.

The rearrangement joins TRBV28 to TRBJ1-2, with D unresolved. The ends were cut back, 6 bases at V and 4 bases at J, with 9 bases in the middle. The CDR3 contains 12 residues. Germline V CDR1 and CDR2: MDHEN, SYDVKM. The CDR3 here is CASSWKSYGYTF. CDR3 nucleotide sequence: TGTGCCAGCAGCTGGAAGAGCTATGGCTACACCTTC.

The CDR3 DNA is TGTGCCAGCTCACCCGACACACGCACCGGGGAGCTGTTTTTT. Translating it yields CASSPDTRTGELFF. The genes are TRBV18 and TRBJ2-2; D is unclear. The CDR3 runs 14 residues. Germline V CDR1 and CDR2: KGHSH, LQKENI. The V end was cut by 3 bases, the J end by 4 bases, with 9 bases between.

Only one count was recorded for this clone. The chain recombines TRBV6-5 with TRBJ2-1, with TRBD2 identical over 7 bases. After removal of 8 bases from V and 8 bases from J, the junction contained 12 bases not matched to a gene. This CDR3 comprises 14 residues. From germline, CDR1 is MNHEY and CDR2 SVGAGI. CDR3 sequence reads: CASAGLVGIHEQFF. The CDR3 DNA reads TGTGCCAGCGCCGGACTAGTCGGTATCCATGAGCAGTTCTTC.

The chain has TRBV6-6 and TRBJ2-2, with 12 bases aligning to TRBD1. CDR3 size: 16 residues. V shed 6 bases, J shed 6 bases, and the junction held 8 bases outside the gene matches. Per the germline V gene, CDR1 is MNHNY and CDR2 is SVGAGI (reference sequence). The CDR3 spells CASSRPGQGASGELFF. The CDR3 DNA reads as TGTGCCAGCAGCCGCCCGGGACAGGGGGCATCCGGGGAGCTGTTTTTT.

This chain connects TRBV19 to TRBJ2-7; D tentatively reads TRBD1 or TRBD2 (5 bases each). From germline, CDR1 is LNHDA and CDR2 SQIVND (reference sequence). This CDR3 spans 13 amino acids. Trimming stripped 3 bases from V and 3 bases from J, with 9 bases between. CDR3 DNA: TGTGCCAGTAGTATGGGGGACCACTACGAGCAGTACTTC. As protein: CASSMGDHYEQYF.